This TCR beta chain was found in a study of PD-1 blockade in mismatch repair-deficient tumors. Sequencing used immunoSEQ multiplex PCR; TCRdb keeps in-frame clones, though not all of them. Among 120,000 or so clones listed, 86% were seen once. This CDR3 comprises 15 residues. CDR1 is LNHDA and CDR2 is SQIVND in the germline V gene (reference sequence). The V and J ends lost 9 bases and 1 base, in that order; junction bases with no gene match: 5. This sequence was found in an adult with mismatch repair-deficient cancer. The starting material was peripheral blood, obtained 44 weeks after starting pembrolizumab. The gene calls are TRBV19 and TRBJ2-7, with 14 bases identical to TRBD2. The CDR3: CASRLAGGPSYEQYF. DNA of the CDR3: TGTGCCAGCAGACTAGCGGGAGGGCCTTCCTACGAGCAGTACTTC.